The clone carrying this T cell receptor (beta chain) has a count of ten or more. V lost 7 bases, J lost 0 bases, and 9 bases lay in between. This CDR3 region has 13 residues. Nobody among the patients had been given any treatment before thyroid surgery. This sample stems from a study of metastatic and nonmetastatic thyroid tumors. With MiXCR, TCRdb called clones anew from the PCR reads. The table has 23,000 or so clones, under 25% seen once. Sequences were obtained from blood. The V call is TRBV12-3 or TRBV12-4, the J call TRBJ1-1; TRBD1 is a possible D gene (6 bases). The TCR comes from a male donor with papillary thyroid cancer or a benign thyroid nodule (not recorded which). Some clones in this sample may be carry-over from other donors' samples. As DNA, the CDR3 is TGTGCCAGCATCGGACAGTTGAACACTGAAGCTTTCTTT. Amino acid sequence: CASIGQLNTEAFF.